Below are 15 T cell receptor beta chains sequenced from a single sample in a study of cytomegalovirus exposure and HLA in healthy donors (dated 2017 in TCRdb). The method behind the library was the immunoSEQ multiplex PCR assay. The multiplex PCR relied on a mix of 60 forward primers for TCR Vbeta segments and 13 reverse primers for TCR Jbeta segments. TCRdb stores this immuneACCESS table with in-frame sequences only. Part of the clones is absent; in the studies checked, under half of the shortfall reflects unresolved V genes, and no reason is known for the rest. The sample has 150,000 to 200,000 clones on record, roughly 78% of them singletons. The leading ten clones occupy about 0.7% of the sample. The sample consisted of PBMCs. Source of these receptors: a boy between 10 and 17 years old in good health and CMV-seronegative.

The rearrangement joins TRBV18 to TRBJ1-1; no firm D call. Germline V gene data show CDR1 as KGHSH and CDR2 as LQKENI. V was shortened by 0 bases and J by 1 base, with 6 bases between the two germline ends. This CDR3 has 14 amino acids. The CDR3 DNA is TGTGCCAGCTCACCACCGCCCGGGAACACTGAAGCTTTCTTT. As protein: CASSPPPGNTEAFF.

This clone has just a few counts. This sequence joins TRBV6-1 and TRBJ1-2, with D possibly matching TRBD1 (6 bases). The germline gives CDR1 MNHNS, CDR2 SASEGT. This CDR3 contains 15 residues. The V end was cut by 1 base, the J end by 4 bases, with 13 bases between. This CDR3 is CASSEGTRGSYGYTF. The CDR3 region has the DNA TGTGCCAGCAGTGAAGGGACCAGGGGATCCTATGGCTACACCTTC.

The genes are TRBV28 and TRBJ2-1; 13 positions match TRBD2. V shed 5 bases, J shed 5 bases, and the junction held 3 bases outside the gene matches. Germline lookup yields CDR1 MDHEN and CDR2 SYDVKM. This CDR3 comprises 15 residues. The CDR3 DNA follows: TGTGCCAGCAGTCGCACTAGCGGGAGGGACAATGAGCAGTTCTTC. Protein product: CASSRTSGRDNEQFF.

The chain joins TRBV5-1 to TRBJ1-1, with D possibly matching TRBD1 (6 bases). The CDR3 length is 14 residues. V was pared by 4 bases and J by 3 bases, with 13 bases between. The germline V gene encodes CDR1 SGHRS and CDR2 YFSETQ. The CDR3 DNA follows: TGCGCCAGCAGCCCGATCCCAGGGGACACTGAAGCTTTCTTT. Translation gives CASSPIPGDTEAFF.

V usage is TRBV11-3 and J usage is TRBJ1-6; D unresolved. With 0 bases removed from V and 12 bases from J, the gap between germline ends came to 6 bases. CDR1 and CDR2 from the germline V gene are SGHNT and YENEEA. This CDR3 comprises 12 residues. In DNA form, the CDR3 reads TGTGCCAGCAGCTTAGAGGGCGTACCCCTCCACTTT. Translation: CASSLEGVPLHF.

This chain uses TRBV12-2 with TRBJ2-1; the table's TRBD2 call for D was not verified on the DNA. TRBV12-2 constitutes a pseudogene. This CDR3 has 19 amino acids. DNA for the CDR3: TGTGCAAGTCGCCGGCCCCCCCCTCTAGGGCGGGAGGTTGGGAATGAGCAGTTCTTC. Protein product: CASRRPPPLGREVGNEQFF.

J is TRBJ2-6 and V is TRBV5-6; D not certain. This CDR3 spans 17 amino acids. With 0 bases removed from V and 2 bases from J, the gap between germline ends came to 12 bases. The germline V gene encodes CDR1 SGHDT and CDR2 YYEEEE. The CDR3 reads CASSLAWSDPGANVLTF. CDR3 sequence (DNA): TGTGCCAGCAGCTTGGCCTGGAGCGACCCTGGGGCCAACGTCCTGACTTTC.

This clone was observed once. The chain carries TRBV7-2 and TRBJ2-5, with 7 bases that match TRBD2. V lost 2 bases to trimming and J lost 5 bases; unmatched junction nucleotides: 17. The germline gives CDR1 SGHTA, CDR2 FQGNSA. The CDR3 runs to 18 residues. The CDR3 coding sequence is TGTGCCAGCAGCTTACATTCGACGGGACTACAGATGGGGGAGACCCAGTACTTC. Translation: CASSLHSTGLQMGETQYF.

The genes are TRBV5-4 and TRBJ2-5; D perhaps matches TRBD1 (5 bases). Germline CDR1 and CDR2: SGHNT and YYREEE (reference sequence). This CDR3 is 14 amino acids long. V gave up 4 bases and J gave up 4 bases, with 14 bases separating them. CDR3 DNA: TGTGCCAGCAGCCCGCTCCAGGGTGGAGAGACCCAGTACTTC. Translation gives CASSPLQGGETQYF.

The chain links TRBV2 to TRBJ2-7; perhaps TRBD1 as D (5 bases). Between the trimmed V and J ends, which lost 2 bases and 0 bases, there was a span of 23 bases. This CDR3 contains 19 residues. Germline assignment: CDR1 SNHLY and CDR2 FYNNEI. CDR3 sequence reads: CASSETSTVGVPSSYEQYF. Here the CDR3 DNA reads TGTGCCAGCAGTGAAACATCGACAGTTGGGGTTCCGAGCTCCTACGAGCAGTACTTC.

V is TRBV9 and J is TRBJ2-1; TRBD1 matches at 7 bases. Trimming removed 3 bases from V and 4 bases from J; junction bases left unmatched: 10. CDR3 length: 16 residues. The V gene's germline CDR1 is SGDLS and CDR2 YYNGEE. The CDR3 region is CASSAAPGQIYNEQFF. CDR3 DNA: TGTGCCAGCAGCGCAGCCCCGGGACAGATTTACAATGAGCAGTTCTTC.

Here the CDR3 DNA reads TGTGCCACCAGCCACTGGACAGGGGGAGAGACCCAGTACTTC. It codes for CATSHWTGGETQYF. The chain is built from TRBV15 and TRBJ2-5; 10 nucleotides align to TRBD1. The CDR3 has 14 residues. Germline V gene sequence: CDR1 LNHNV, CDR2 YYDKDF (reference sequence). After removal of 5 bases from V and 4 bases from J, the junction contained 4 bases not matched to a gene.

The table lists this clone with a few counts. V gene TRBV11-3 combines with J gene TRBJ1-4; TRBD1 matches 7 bases. The CDR3 has 14 amino acids. V trimming: 5 bases; J trimming: 1 base; junction bases outside the gene matches: 1. CDR1 is SGHNT, CDR2 YENEEA, per germline. CDR3 coding DNA: TGTGCCAGCAGCCACAGGGGAACTAATGAAAAACTGTTTTTT. Its translation: CASSHRGTNEKLFF.

The CDR3, as DNA: TGTGCCAGCAGCTCTCCGGGACAGGGGGCGCGATACGGGGAGCTGTTTTTT. Translating gives CASSSPGQGARYGELFF. V gene TRBV7-3 combines with J gene TRBJ2-2, with TRBD1 matching over 12 bases. Losses at the gene ends were 4 bases for V and 7 bases for J; bases not matched to a gene: 10. Germline assignment: CDR1 SGHTA and CDR2 FQGTGA. This CDR3 contains 17 residues.

This clone has a handful of counts. A read error may produce the germline difference seen at one junction end. The rearrangement uses TRBV2 and TRBJ2-3; 11 bases align to TRBD2. The CDR3 extends over 11 amino acids. The germline CDR1 and CDR2 sequences are SNHLY and FYNNEI. Written as DNA, the CDR3 is TGTGCCAGCAGTGCGTCTAGCGGGGGGAGGTTT. Protein sequence: CASSASSGGRF.